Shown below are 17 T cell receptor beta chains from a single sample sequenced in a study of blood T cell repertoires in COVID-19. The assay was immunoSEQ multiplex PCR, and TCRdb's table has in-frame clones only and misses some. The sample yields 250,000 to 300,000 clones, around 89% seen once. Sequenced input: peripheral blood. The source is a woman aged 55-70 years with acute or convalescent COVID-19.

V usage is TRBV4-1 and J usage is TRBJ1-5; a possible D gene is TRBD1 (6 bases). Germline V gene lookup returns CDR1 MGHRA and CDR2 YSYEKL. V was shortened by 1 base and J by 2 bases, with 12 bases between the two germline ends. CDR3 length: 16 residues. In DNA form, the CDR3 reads TGCGCCAGCAGCCAAGCCCCCAGGGGAGGCAATCAGCCCCAGCATTTT. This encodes CASSQAPRGGNQPQHF.

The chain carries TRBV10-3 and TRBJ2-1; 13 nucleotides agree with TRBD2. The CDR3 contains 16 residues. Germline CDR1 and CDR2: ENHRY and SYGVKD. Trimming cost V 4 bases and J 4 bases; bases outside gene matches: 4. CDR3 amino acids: CAISVSGLAGYNEQFF. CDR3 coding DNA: TGTGCCATCAGTGTGTCGGGACTAGCGGGGTACAATGAGCAGTTCTTC.

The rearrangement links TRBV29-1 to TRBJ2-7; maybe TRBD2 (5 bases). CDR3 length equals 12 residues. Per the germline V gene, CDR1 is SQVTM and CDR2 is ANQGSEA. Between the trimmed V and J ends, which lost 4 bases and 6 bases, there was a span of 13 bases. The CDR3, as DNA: TGCAGCGTTGGATTTCCCGCGGGCGAGCAGTACTTC. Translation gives CSVGFPAGEQYF.

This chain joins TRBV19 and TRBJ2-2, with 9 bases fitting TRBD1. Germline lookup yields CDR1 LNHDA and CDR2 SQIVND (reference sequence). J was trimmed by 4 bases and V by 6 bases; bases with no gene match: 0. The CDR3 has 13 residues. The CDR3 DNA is TGTGCCAGTAGGACAGGGGGCACCGGGGAGCTGTTTTTT. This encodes CASRTGGTGELFF.

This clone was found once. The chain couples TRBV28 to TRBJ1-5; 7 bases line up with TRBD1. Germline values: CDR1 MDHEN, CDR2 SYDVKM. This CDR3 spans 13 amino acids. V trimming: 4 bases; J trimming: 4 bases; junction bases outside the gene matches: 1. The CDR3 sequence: CASSSGGNQPQHF. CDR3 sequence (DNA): TGTGCCAGCAGTTCAGGGGGAAATCAGCCCCAGCATTTT.

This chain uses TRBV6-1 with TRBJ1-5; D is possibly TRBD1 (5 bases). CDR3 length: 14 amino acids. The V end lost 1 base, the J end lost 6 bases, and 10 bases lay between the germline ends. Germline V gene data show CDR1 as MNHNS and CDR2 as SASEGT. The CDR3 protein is CASSEGSGAQPQHF. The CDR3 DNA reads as TGTGCCAGCAGTGAAGGATCTGGGGCTCAGCCCCAGCATTTT.

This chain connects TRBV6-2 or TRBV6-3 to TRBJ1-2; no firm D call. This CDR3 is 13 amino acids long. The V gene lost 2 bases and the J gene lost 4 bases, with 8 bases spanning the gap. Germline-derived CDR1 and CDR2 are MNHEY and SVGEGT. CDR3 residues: CASSYKAAYGYTF. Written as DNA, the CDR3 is TGTGCCAGCAGTTACAAAGCCGCCTATGGCTACACCTTC.

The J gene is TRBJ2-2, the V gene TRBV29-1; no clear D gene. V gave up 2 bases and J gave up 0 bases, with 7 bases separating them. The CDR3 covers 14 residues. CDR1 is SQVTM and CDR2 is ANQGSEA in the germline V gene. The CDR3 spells CSVERRPNTGELFF. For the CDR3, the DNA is TGCAGCGTTGAAAGGAGACCGAACACCGGGGAGCTGTTTTTT.

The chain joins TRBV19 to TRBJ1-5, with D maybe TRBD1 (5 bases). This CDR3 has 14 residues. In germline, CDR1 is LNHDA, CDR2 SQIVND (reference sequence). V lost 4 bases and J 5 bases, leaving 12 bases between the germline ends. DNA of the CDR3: TGTGCCAGTAGTAGACGGCAGGGCTATCAGCCCCAGCATTTT. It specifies CASSRRQGYQPQHF. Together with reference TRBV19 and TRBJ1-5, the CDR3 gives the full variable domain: DGGITQSPKYLFRKEGQNVTLSCEQNLNHDAMYWYRQDPGQGLRLIYYSQIVNDFQKGDIAEGYSVSREKKESFPLTVTSAQKNPTAFYLCASSRRQGYQPQHFGDGTRLSIL.

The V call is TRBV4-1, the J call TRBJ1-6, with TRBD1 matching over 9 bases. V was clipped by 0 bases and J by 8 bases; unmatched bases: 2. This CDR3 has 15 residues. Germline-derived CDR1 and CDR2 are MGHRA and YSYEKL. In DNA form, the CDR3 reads TGCGCCAGCAGCCAAGATGGGACAGGGTATTCACCCCTCCACTTT. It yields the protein CASSQDGTGYSPLHF.

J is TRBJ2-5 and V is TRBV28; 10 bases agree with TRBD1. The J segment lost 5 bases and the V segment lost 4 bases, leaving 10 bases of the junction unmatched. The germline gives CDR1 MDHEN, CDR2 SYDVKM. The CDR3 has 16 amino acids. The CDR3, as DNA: TGTGCCAGCAGTTCCTCCGGGACAGGGGATTGGGAGACCCAGTACTTC. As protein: CASSSSGTGDWETQYF.

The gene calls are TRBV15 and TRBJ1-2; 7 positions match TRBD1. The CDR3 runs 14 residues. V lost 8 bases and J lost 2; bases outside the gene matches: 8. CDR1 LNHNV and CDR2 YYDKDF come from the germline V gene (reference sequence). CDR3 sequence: CATEARDRNYGYTF. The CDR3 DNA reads TGTGCCACCGAAGCCCGGGACAGAAACTATGGCTACACCTTC.

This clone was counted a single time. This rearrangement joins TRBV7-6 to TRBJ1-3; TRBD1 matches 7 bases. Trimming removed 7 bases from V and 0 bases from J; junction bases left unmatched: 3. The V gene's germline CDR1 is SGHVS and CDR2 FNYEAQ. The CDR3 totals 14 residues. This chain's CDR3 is CASTTGYSGNTIYF. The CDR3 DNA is TGTGCCAGCACGACAGGGTACTCTGGAAACACCATATATTTT.

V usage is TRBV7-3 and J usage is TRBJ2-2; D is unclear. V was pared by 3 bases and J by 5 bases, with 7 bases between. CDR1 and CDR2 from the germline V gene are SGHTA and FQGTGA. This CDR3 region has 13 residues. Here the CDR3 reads CASSLSHTGELFF. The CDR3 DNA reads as TGTGCCAGCAGCTTGTCCCATACCGGGGAGCTGTTTTTT.

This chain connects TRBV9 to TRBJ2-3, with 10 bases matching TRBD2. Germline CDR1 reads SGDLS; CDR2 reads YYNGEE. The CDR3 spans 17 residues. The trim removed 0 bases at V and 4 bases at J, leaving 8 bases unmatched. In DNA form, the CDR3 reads TGTGCCAGCAGCGTAGGTCCTAGCGGGAGTGACTCAGATACGCAGTATTTT. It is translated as CASSVGPSGSDSDTQYF.

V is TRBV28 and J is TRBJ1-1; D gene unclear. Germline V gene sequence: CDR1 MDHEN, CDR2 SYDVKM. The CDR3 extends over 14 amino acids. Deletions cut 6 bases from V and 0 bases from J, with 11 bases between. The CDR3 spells CASRPTTLNTEAFF. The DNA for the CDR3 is TGTGCCAGCAGACCGACAACCTTGAACACTGAAGCTTTCTTT.

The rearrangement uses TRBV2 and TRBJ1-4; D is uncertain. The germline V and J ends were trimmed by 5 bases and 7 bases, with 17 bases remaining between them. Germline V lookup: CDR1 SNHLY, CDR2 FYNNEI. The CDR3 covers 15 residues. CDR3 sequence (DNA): TGTGCCAGCAGTAACGGACTCCCCACGGGTGAAAAACTGTTTTTT. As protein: CASSNGLPTGEKLFF.